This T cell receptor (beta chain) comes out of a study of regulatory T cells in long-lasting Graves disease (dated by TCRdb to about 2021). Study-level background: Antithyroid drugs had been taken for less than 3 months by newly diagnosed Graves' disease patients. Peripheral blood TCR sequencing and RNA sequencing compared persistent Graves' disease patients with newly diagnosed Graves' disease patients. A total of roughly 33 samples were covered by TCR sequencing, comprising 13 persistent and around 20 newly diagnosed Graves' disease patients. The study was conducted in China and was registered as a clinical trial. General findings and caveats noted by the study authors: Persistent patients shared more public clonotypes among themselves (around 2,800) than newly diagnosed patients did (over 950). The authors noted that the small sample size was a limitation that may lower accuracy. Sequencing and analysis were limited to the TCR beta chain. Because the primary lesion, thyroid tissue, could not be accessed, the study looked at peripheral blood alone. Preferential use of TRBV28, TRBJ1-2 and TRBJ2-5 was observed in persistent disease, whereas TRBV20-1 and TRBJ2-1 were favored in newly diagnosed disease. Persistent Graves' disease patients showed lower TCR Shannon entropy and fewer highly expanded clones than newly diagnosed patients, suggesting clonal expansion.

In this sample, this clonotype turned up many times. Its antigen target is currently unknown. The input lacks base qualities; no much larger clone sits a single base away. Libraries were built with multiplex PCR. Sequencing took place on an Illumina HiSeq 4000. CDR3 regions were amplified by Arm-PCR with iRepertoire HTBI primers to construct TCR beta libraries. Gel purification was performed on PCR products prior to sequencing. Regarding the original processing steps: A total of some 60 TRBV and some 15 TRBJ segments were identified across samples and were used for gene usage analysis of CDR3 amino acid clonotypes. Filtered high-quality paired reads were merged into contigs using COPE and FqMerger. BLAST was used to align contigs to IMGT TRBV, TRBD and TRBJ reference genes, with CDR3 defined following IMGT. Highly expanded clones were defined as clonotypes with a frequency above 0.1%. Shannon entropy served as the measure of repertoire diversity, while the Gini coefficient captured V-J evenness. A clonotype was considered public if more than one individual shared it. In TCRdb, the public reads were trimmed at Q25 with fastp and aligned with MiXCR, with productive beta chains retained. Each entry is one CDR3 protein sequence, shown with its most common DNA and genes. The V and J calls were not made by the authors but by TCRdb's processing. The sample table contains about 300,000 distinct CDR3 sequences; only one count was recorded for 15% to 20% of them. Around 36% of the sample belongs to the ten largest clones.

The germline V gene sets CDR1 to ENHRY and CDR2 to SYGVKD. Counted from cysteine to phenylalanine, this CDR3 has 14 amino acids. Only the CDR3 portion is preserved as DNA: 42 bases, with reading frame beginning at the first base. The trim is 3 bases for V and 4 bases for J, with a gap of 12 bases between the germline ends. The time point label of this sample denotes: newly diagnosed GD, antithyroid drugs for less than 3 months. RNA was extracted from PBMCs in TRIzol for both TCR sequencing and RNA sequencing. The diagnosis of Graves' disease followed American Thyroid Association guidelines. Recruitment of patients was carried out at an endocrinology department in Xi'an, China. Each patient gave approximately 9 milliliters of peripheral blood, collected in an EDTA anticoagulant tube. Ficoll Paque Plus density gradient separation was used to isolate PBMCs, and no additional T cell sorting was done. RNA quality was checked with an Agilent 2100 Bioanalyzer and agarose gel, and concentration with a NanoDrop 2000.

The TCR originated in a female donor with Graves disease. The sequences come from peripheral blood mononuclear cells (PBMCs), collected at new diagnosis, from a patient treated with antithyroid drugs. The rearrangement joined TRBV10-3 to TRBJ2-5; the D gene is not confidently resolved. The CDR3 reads CAISERQASETQYF. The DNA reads TGTGCCATCAGTGAACGTCAGGCCTCAGAGACCCAGTACTTC.